The rows below give T cell receptor beta chains drawn from one sample of a study of early T cells in non-severe SARS-CoV-2 infection. MiXCR was run by TCRdb on the 5' RACE reads, yielding one entry per CDR3 protein. The table lists about 45,000 distinct CDR3 sequences, 12% of them singletons, with 15% to 20% in the top ten. Sequenced input: whole blood. These receptors all stem from an adult who was a healthcare worker with PCR-confirmed SARS-CoV-2 infection or an uninfected control (not recorded which). CDR3s include the opening cysteine and the closing phenylalanine or tryptophan.

v_gene	j_gene	CDR3aa
TRBV2	TRBJ1-5	CASSLSIGQYSQPQHF
TRBV4-3	TRBJ1-6	CASSQVIDRSISPLHF
TRBV12-3/TRBV12-4	TRBJ2-2	CASSPPPIGGELFF
TRBV5-6	TRBJ2-3	CASSLERPATDTQYF
TRBV11-2	TRBJ2-1	CASSQAGGFDNEQFF
TRBV7-9	TRBJ1-3	CASSPTLSSENTIYF
TRBV29-1	TRBJ2-1	CSAIDYAPYNEQFF
TRBV25-1	TRBJ1-2	CASISKWVLEDYGYTF
TRBV4-3	TRBJ2-1	CASSQDGPSSYNEQFF
TRBV11-3	TRBJ2-1	CASSFGTSGGGDEQFF
TRBV6-2/TRBV6-3	TRBJ2-3	CASSYLGDTQYF
TRBV27	TRBJ2-3	CASSLLGQSPDTQYF
TRBV19	TRBJ1-2	CASSTPSGDLSNYGYTF
TRBV10-3	TRBJ2-5	CAISESWETQYF
TRBV30	TRBJ2-7	CAFSFGTSPFYEQYF
TRBV7-9	TRBJ2-1	CASLLENTYNEQFF
TRBV10-3	TRBJ2-3	CAFSSGDTQYF
TRBV7-8	TRBJ2-7	CASSTDRAYEQYF
TRBV5-1	TRBJ2-1	CASSSRDFLYNEQFF
TRBV28	TRBJ1-5	CASTLGAIGQPQHF
TRBV7-3	TRBJ2-3	CASSAPGDTQYF
TRBV12-3/TRBV12-4	TRBJ1-1	CASSRTGGIMNTEAFF
TRBV27	TRBJ2-3	CASSLTSSRDTQYF
TRBV7-2	TRBJ2-3	CASSQYDPTDTQYF
TRBV7-3	TRBJ2-2	CASSSLGGPYTGELFF
TRBV29-1	TRBJ1-2	CSVDSPSGIYGYTF
TRBV6-5	TRBJ2-5	CASSPEDGFQETQYF
TRBV11-2	TRBJ2-3	CASTPARDTQYF
TRBV9	TRBJ2-5	CASSVSPQGSTETQYF
TRBV3-1	TRBJ2-1	CASSQVGEQFF
TRBV7-8	TRBJ2-7	CASSNSGNRNEQYF
TRBV29-1	TRBJ2-2	CSVGGKTTSNTGELFF
TRBV3-1	TRBJ2-7	CASSQDIGLAGLGEQYF
TRBV29-1	TRBJ2-5	CSVAGGPQEETQYF
TRBV27	TRBJ1-1	CASSLRAMGIEAFF
TRBV10-2	TRBJ1-5	CASSEYLGEEPQHF